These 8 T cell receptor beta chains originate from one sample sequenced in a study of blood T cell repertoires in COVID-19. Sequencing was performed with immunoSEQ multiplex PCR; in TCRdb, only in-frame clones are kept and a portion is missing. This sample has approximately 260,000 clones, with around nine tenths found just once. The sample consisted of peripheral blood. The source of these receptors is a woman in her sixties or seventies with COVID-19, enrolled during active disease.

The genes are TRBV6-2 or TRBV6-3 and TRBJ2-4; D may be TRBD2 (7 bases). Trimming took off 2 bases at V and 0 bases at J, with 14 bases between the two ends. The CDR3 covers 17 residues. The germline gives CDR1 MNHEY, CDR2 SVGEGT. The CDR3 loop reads CASSYEGRGLAKNIQYF. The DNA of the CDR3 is TGTGCCAGCAGTTACGAGGGGAGGGGGTTAGCCAAAAACATTCAGTACTTC.

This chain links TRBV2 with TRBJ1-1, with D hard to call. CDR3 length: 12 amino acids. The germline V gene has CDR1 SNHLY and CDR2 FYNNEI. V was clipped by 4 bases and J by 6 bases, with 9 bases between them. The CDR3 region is CASSALRAEAFF. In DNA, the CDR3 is TGTGCCAGCAGTGCACTGAGGGCTGAAGCTTTCTTT.

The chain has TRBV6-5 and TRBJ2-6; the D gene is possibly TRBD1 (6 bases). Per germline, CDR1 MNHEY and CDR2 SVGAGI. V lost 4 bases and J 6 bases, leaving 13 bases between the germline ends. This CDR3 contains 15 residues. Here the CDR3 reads CASSLDRRKANVLTF. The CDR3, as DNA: TGTGCCAGCAGTTTAGACAGGCGGAAGGCCAACGTCCTGACTTTC.

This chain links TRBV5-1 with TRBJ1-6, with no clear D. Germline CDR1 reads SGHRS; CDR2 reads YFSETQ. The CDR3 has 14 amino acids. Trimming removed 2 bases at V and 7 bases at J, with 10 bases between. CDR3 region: CASSLSASNSPLHF. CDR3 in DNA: TGCGCCAGCAGCTTAAGCGCTTCAAATTCACCCCTCCACTTT. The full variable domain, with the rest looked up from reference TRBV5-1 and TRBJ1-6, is KAGVTQTPRYLIKTRGQQVTLSCSPISGHRSVSWYQQTPGQGLQFLFEYFSETQRNKGNFPGRFSGRQFSNSRSEMNVSTLELGDSALYLCASSLSASNSPLHFGNGTRLTVT.

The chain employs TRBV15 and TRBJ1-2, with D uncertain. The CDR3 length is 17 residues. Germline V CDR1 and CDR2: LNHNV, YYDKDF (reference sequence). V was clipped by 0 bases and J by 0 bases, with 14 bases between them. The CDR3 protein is CATSRDIWESTNYGYTF. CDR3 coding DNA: TGTGCCACCAGCAGAGATATTTGGGAGTCCACTAACTATGGCTACACCTTC.

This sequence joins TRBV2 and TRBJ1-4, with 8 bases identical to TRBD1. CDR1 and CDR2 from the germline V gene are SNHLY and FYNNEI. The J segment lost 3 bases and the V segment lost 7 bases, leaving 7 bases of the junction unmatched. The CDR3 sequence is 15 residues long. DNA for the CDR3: TGTGCCAGCAAAACAGGGGGTACAGCTAATGAAAAACTGTTTTTT. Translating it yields CASKTGGTANEKLFF. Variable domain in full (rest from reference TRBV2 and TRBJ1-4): EPEVTQTPSHQVTQMGQEVILRCVPISNHLYFYWYRQILGQKVEFLVSFYNNEISEKSEIFDDQFSVERPDGSNFTLKIRSTKLEDSAMYFCASKTGGTANEKLFFGSGTQLSVL.

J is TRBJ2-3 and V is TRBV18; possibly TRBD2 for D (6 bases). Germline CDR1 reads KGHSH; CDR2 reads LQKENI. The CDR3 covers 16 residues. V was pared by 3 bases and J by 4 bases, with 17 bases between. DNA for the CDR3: TGTGCCAGCTCACCTACTGCGGGGAGCGGGTCAGATACGCAGTATTTT. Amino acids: CASSPTAGSGSDTQYF. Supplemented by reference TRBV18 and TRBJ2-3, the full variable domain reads NAGVMQNPRHLVRRRGQEARLRCSPMKGHSHVYWYRQLPEEGLKFMVYLQKENIIDESGMPKERFSAEFPKEGPSILRIQQVVRGDSAAYFCASSPTAGSGSDTQYFGPGTRLTVL.

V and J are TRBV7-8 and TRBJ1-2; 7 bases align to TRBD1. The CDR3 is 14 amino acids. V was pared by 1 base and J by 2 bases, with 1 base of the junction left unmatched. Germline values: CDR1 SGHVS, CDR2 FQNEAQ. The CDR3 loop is CASSLGRGNYGYTF. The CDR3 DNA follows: TGTGCCAGCAGCTTAGGCAGGGGGAACTATGGCTACACCTTC.